This TCR beta chain was sequenced in a study of neurological immune-mediated disorders. The sample holds many counts of this clonotype. Trimming cost V 4 bases and J 0 bases, with 13 bases left between them. The CDR3 has 15 amino acids. Germline-derived CDR1 and CDR2 are SGHRS and YFSETQ. Each CDR3 protein gets one entry after TCRdb re-called the 5' RACE reads with MiXCR. The top ten clones hold 1.7% of a sample with over 65,000 distinct CDR3 sequences, roughly 10% of them seen once. This chain links TRBV5-1 with TRBJ1-1, with D perhaps TRBD1 (5 bases). The TCR originated in a man aged 50 to 59 in good health. The sequenced sample consisted of PBMCs. CDR3 nucleotides: TGCGCCAGCAGCCTCTGGACATGGATGAACACTGAAGCTTTCTTT. This gives the protein CASSLWTWMNTEAFF.